The TCR beta chain described here comes from a study of blood T cell repertoires in COVID-19. Looking at the study overall: Sites across the United States, Italy and Spain contributed samples from acute and convalescent COVID-19. From T cells, B-cell-depleted T cells, or PBMCs came the material, which was cDNA or gDNA.

Authors' analysis steps: Using reference gene primer amplification, nucleated cell counts were estimated. Sequencing was performed with immunoSEQ multiplex PCR; in TCRdb, only in-frame clones are kept and a portion is missing. V, J and clone size are those of that table, while D and trimming were read from the DNA. The data show over 300,000 clones, with around 91% seen just once and 6.5% held by the top ten. The CDR3 is 15 residues long. Between the trimmed V and J ends, which lost 4 bases and 0 bases, there was a span of 14 bases. Germline V CDR1 and CDR2: SGHNT, YYREEE (reference sequence). Sequencing was done on a sample of peripheral blood. The receptor was derived from a young man with active or convalescent COVID-19. The chain is built from TRBV5-4 and TRBJ2-7; D not certain. CDR3 DNA: TGTGCCAGCAGCACCCTAGACTTAAGCTCCTACGAGCAGTACTTC. Translating it yields CASSTLDLSSYEQYF.